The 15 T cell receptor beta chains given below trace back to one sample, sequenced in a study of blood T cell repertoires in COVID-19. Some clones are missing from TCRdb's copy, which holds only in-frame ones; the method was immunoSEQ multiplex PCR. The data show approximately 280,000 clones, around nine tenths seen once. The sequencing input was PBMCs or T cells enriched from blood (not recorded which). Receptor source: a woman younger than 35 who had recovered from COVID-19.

This chain's CDR3 is CASSPYGKAQYF. The CDR3 DNA is TGTGCCAGCAGCCCATACGGGAAAGCCCAGTACTTC. This rearrangement joins TRBV5-4 to TRBJ2-5; D possibly corresponds to TRBD2 (5 bases). The CDR3 has 12 amino acids. The ends were cut back, 4 bases at V and 9 bases at J, with 13 bases in the middle. CDR1 and CDR2 (germline): SGHNT, YYREEE (reference sequence). Full variable domain (rest looked up from reference TRBV5-4 and TRBJ2-5): ETGVTQSPTHLIKTRGQQVTLRCSSQSGHNTVSWYQQALGQGPQFIFQYYREEENGRGNFPPRFSGLQFPNYSSELNVNALELDDSALYLCASSPYGKAQYFGPGTRLLVL.

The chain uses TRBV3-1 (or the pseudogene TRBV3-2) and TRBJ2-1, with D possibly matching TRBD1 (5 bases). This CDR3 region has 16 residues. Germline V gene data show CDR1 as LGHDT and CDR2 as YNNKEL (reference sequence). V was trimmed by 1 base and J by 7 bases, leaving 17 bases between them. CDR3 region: CASSQVFGAGKNEQFF. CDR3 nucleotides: TGTGCCAGCAGCCAAGTTTTTGGGGCAGGTAAAAATGAGCAGTTCTTC.

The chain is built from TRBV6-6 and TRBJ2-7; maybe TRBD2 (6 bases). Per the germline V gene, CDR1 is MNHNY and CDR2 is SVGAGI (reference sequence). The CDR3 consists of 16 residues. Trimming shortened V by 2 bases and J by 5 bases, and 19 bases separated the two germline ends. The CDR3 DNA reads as TGTGCCAGCAGTTACCTCCTAGCGACACGTCCCCACGAGCAGTACTTC. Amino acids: CASSYLLATRPHEQYF.

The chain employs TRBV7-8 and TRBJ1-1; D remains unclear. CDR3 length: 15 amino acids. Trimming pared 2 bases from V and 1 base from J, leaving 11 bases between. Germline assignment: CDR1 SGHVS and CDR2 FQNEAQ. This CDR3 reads CASSLLAGKNTEAFF. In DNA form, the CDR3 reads TGTGCCAGCAGCTTACTCGCGGGCAAGAACACTGAAGCTTTCTTT.

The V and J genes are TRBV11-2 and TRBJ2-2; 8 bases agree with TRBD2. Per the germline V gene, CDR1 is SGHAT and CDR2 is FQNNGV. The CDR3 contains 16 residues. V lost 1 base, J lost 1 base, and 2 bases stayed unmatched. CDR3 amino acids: CASSLVSGGNTGELFF. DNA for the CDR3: TGTGCCAGCAGCTTAGTCAGCGGGGGGAACACCGGGGAGCTGTTTTTT. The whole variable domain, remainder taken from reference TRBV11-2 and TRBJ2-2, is EAGVAQSPRYKIIEKRQSVAFWCNPISGHATLYWYQQILGQGPKLLIQFQNNGVVDDSQLPKDRFSAERLKGVDSTLKIQPAKLEDSAVYLCASSLVSGGNTGELFFGEGSRLTVL.

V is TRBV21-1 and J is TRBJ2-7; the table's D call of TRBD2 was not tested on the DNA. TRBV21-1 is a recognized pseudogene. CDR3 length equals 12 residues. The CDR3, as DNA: TGTGCCAGCACTGAGATTCACTACGAGCAGTACTTC. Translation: CASTEIHYEQYF.

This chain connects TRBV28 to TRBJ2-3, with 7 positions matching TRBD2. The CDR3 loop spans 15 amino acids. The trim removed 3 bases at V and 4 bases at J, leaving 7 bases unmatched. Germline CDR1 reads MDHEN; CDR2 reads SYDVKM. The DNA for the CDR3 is TGTGCCAGCAGTTTGTCGGCGGGAGAGGCAGATACGCAGTATTTT. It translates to CASSLSAGEADTQYF.

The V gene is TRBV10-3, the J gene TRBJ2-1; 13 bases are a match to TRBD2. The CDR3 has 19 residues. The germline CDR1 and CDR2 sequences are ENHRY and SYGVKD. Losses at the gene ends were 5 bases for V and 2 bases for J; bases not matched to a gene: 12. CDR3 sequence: CAISPNPGLAGPPYNEQFF. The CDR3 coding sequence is TGTGCCATCAGTCCTAACCCGGGACTAGCGGGGCCCCCCTACAATGAGCAGTTCTTC.

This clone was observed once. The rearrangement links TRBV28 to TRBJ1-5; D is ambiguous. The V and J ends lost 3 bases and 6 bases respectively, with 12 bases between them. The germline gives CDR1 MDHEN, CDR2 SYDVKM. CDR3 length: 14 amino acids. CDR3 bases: TGTGCCAGCAGTTTTTGGAGGGAGGGTCAGCCCCAGCATTTT. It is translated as CASSFWREGQPQHF.

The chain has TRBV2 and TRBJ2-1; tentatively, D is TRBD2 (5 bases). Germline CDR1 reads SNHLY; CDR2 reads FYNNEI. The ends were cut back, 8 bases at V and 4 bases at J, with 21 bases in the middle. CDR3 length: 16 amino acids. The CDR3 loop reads CASLQTVEVRYNEQFF. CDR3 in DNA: TGTGCCAGCCTCCAAACCGTGGAGGTCCGGTACAATGAGCAGTTCTTC.

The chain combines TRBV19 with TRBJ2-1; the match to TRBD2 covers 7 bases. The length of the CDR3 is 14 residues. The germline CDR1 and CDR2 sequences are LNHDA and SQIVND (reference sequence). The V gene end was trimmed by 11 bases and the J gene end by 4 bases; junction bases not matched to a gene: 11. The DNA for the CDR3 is TGTGCCGCCCAACGTGGGGGGGATTACAATGAGCAGTTCTTC. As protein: CAAQRGGDYNEQFF.

The CDR3 DNA is TGTGCCAGCAGCGGAGGAACAGGGTACACTGAAGCTTTCTTT. This encodes CASSGGTGYTEAFF. This chain joins TRBV11-3 and TRBJ1-1, with D possibly being TRBD1 (6 bases). V was trimmed by 5 bases and J by 3 bases, leaving 13 bases between them. The CDR3 is 14 amino acids. Germline CDR1 and CDR2: SGHNT and YENEEA.

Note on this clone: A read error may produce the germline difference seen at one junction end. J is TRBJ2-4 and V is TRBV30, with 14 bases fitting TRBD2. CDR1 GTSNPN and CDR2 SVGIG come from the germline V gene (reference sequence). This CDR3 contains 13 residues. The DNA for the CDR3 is TGTGCCTGGAGTCCGACTAGCGGGAGGGCTGGGGACTTC. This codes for CAWSPTSGRAGDF.

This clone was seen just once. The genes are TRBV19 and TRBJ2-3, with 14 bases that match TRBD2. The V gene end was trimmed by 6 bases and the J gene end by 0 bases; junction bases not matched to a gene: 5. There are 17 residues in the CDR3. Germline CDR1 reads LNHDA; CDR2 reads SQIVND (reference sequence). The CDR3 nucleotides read TGTGCCAGTAGCCCGACTAGCGGGGGGGGTAGCACAGATACGCAGTATTTT. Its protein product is CASSPTSGGGSTDTQYF.

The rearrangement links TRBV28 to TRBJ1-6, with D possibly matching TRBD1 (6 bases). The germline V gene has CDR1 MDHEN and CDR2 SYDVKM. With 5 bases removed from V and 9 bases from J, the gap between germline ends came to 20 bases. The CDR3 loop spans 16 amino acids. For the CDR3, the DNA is TGTGCCAGCAGTCGGGGGGGGCAGGGGTTCTTTTCACCCCTCCACTTT. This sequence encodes CASSRGGQGFFSPLHF.